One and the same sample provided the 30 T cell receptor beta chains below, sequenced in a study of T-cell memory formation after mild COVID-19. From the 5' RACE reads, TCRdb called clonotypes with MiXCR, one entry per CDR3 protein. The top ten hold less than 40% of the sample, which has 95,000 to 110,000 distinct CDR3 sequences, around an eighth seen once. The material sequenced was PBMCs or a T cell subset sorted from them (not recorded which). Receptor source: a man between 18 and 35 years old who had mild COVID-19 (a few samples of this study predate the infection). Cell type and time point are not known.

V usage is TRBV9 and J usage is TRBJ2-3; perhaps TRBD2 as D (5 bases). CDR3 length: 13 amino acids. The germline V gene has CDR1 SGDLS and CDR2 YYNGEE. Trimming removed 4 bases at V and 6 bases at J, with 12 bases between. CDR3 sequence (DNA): TGTGCCAGCAGCCCGGGATCCTTCGATACGCAGTATTTT. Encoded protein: CASSPGSFDTQYF.

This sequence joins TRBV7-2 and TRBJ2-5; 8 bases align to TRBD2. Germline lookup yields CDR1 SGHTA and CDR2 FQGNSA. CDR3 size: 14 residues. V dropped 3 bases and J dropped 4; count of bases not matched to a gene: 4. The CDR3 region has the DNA TGTGCCAGCAGCTTTAACGGGGGGGCAGAGACCCAGTACTTC. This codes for CASSFNGGAETQYF.

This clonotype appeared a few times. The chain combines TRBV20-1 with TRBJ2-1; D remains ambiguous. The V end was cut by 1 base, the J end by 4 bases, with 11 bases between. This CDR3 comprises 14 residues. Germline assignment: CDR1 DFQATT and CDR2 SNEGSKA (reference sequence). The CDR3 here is CSARGPRGYNEQFF. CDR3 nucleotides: TGCAGTGCTAGAGGGCCGCGCGGATACAATGAGCAGTTCTTC.

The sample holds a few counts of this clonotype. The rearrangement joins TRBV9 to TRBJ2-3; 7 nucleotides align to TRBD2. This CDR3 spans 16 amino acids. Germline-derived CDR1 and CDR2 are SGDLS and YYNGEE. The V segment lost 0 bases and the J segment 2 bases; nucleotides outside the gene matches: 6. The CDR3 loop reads CASSVEGGGNTDTQYF. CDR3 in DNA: TGTGCCAGCAGCGTAGAGGGCGGGGGTAACACAGATACGCAGTATTTT.

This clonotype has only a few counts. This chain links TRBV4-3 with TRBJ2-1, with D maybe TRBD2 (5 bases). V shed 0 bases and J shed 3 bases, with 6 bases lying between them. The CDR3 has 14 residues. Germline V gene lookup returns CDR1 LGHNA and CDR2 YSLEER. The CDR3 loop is CASSQDRDYNEQFF. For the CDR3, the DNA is TGCGCCAGCAGCCAAGATCGGGACTACAATGAGCAGTTCTTC.

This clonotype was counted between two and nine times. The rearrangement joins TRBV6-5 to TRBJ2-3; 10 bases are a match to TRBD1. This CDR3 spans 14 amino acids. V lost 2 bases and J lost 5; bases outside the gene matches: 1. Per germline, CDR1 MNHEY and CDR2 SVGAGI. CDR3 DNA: TGTGCCAGCAGTTACGGGACAGGGGTAGATACGCAGTATTTT. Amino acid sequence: CASSYGTGVDTQYF.

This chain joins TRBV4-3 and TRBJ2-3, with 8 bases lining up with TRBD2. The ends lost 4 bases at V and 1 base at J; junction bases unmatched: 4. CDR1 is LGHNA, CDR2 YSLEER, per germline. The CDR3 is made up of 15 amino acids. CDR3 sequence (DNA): TGCGCCAGCAGCCGTCAGCGGGGGCGCACAGATACGCAGTATTTT. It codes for CASSRQRGRTDTQYF.

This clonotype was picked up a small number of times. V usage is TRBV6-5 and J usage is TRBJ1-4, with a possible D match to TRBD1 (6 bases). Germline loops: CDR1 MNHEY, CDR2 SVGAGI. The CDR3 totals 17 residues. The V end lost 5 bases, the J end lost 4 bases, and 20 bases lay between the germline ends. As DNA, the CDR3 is TGTGCCAGCAGTGAATCCTTCGGACAGCCCGATAATGAAAAACTGTTTTTT. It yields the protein CASSESFGQPDNEKLFF.

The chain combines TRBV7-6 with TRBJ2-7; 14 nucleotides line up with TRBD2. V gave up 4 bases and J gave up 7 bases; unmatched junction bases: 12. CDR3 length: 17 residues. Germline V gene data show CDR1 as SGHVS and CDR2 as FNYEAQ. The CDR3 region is CASSYGTSGGPPREQYF. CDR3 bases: TGTGCCAGCAGCTATGGGACTAGCGGGGGACCTCCTCGTGAGCAGTACTTC.

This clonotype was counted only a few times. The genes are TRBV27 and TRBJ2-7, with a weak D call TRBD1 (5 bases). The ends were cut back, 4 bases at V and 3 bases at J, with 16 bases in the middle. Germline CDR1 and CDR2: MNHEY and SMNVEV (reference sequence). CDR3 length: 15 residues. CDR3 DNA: TGTGCCAGCAGTTCCATTGGCGACAGCTACTACGAGCAGTACTTC. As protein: CASSSIGDSYYEQYF.

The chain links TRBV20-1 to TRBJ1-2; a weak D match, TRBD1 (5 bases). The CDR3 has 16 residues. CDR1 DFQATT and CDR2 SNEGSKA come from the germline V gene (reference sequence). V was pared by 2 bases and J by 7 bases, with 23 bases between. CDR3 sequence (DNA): TGCAGTGCTAGATCCCTACGGAGGGGTTCGTCTTTTGGCTACACCTTC. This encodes CSARSLRRGSSFGYTF.

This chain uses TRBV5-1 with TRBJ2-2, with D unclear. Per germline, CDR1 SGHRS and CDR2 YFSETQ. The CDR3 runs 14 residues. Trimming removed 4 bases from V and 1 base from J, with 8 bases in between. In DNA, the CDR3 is TGCGCCAGCAGCCTCAAGTGGAACACCGGGGAGCTGTTTTTT. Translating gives CASSLKWNTGELFF.

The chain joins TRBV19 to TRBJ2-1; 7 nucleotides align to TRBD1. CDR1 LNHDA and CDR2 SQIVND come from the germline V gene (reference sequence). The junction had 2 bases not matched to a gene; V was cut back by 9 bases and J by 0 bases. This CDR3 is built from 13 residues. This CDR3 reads CASRDSSYNEQFF. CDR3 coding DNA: TGTGCCAGCCGGGACAGCTCCTACAATGAGCAGTTCTTC.

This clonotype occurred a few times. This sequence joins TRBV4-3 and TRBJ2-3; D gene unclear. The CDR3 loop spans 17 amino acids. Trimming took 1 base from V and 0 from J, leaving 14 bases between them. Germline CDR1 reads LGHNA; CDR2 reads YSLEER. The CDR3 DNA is TGCGCCAGCAGCCAAGGGAAGAGTAACCCCAGCACAGATACGCAGTATTTT. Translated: CASSQGKSNPSTDTQYF.

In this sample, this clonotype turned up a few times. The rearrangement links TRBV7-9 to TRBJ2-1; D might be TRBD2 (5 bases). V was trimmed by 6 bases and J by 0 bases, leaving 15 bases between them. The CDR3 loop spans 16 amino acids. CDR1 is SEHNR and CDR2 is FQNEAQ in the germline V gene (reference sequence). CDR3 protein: CASRTGPGGSYNEQFF. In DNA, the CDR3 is TGTGCCAGCAGGACCGGGCCTGGAGGCTCCTACAATGAGCAGTTCTTC.

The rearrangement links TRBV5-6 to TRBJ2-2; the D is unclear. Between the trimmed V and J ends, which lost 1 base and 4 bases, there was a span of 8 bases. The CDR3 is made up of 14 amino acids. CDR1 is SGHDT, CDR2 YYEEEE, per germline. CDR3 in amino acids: CASSLKLSTGELFF. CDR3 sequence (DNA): TGTGCCAGCAGCTTGAAGCTGAGCACCGGGGAGCTGTTTTTT.

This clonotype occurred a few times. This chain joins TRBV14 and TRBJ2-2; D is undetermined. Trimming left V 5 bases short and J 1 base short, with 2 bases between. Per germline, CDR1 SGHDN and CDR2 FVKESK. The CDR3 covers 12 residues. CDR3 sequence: CASSWNTGELFF. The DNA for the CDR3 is TGTGCCAGCAGCTGGAACACCGGGGAGCTGTTTTTT.

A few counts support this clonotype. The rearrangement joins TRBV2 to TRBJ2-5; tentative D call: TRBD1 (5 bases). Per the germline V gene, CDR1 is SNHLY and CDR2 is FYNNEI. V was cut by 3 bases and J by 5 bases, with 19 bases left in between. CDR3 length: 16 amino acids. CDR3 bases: TGTGCCAGCAGTGAGGCCCCAGGGCGGTTCACGGAGACCCAGTACTTC. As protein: CASSEAPGRFTETQYF.

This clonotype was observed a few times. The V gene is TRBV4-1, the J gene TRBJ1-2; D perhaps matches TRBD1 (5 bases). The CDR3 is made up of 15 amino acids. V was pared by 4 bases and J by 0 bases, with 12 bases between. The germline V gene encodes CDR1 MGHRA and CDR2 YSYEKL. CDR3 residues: CASSPDNKANYGYTF. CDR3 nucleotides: TGCGCCAGCAGCCCGGACAATAAAGCTAACTATGGCTACACCTTC.

Here the CDR3 DNA reads TGTGCCAGTAGTGGATCACCCGGGCCAAGCTACGAGCAGTACTTC. Its protein product is CASSGSPGPSYEQYF. The chain combines TRBV19 with TRBJ2-7, with no clear D. The CDR3 totals 15 residues. Germline CDR1 LNHDA, CDR2 SQIVND (reference sequence). V was pared by 5 bases and J by 3 bases, with 17 bases between.

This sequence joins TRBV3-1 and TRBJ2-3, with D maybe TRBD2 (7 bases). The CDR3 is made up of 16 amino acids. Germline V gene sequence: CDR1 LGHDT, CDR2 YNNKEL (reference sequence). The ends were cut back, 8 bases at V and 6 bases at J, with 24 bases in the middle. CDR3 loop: CASPPLGGGGQDTQYF. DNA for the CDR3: TGTGCCAGCCCGCCGTTGGGGGGCGGGGGCCAGGATACGCAGTATTTT.

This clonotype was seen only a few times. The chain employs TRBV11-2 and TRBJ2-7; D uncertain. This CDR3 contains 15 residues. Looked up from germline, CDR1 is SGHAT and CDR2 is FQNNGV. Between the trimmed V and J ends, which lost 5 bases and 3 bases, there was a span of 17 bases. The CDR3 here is CASSVMAQPLYEQYF. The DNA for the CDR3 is TGTGCCAGCAGCGTGATGGCCCAACCCCTCTACGAGCAGTACTTC. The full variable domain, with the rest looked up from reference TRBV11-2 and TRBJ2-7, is EAGVAQSPRYKIIEKRQSVAFWCNPISGHATLYWYQQILGQGPKLLIQFQNNGVVDDSQLPKDRFSAERLKGVDSTLKIQPAKLEDSAVYLCASSVMAQPLYEQYFGPGTRLTVT.

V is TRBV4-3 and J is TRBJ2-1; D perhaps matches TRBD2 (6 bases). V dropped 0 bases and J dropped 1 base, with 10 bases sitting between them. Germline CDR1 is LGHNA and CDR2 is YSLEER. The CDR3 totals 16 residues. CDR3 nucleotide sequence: TGCGCCAGCAGCCAAGATGGGGGAGGTTCCTACAATGAGCAGTTCTTC. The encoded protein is CASSQDGGGSYNEQFF.

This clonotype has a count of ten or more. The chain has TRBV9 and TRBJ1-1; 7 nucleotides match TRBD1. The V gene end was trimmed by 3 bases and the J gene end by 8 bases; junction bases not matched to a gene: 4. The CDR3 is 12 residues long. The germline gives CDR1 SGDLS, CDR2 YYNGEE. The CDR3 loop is CASSALDREAFF. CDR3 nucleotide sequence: TGTGCCAGCAGCGCCCTGGACAGGGAAGCTTTCTTT.

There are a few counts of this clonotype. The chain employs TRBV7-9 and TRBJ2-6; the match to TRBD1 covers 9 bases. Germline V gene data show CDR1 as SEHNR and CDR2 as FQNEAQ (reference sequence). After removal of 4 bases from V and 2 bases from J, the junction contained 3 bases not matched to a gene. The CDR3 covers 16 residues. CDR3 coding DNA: TGTGCCAGCAGCTCTACAGGGGGCGCTGGGGCCAACGTCCTGACTTTC. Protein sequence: CASSSTGGAGANVLTF.

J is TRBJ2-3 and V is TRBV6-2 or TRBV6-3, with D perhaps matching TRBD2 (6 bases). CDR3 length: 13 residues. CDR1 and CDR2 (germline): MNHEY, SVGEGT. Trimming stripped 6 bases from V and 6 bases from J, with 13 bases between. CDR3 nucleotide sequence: TGTGCCAGCAGCGAGTTCCGGGGGGATACGCAGTATTTT. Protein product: CASSEFRGDTQYF.

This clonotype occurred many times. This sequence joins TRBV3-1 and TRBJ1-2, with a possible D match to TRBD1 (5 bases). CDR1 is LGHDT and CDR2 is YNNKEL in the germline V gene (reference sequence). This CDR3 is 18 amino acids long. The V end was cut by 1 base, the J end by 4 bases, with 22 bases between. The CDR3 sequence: CASSQGASGVGPGYGYTF. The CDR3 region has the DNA TGTGCCAGCAGCCAAGGAGCTTCGGGGGTCGGGCCTGGCTATGGCTACACCTTC.

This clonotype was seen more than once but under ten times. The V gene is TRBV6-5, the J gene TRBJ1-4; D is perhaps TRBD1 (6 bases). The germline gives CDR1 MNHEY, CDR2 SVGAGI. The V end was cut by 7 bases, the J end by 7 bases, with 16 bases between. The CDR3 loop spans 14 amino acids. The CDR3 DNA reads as TGTGCCAGCAATAACGGGGGCTTAATTGAAAAACTGTTTTTT. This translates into CASNNGGLIEKLFF.

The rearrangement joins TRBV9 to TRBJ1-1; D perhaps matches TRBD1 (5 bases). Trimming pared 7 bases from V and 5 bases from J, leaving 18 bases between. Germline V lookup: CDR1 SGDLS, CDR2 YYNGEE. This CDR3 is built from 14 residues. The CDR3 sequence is CASGGEGFRTEAFF. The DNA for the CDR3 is TGTGCCAGCGGGGGAGAGGGGTTTAGGACTGAAGCTTTCTTT.

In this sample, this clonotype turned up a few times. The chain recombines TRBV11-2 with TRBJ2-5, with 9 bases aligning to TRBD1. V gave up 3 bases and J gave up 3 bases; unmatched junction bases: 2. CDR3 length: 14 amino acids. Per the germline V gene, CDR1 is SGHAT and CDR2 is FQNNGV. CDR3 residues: CASSFRTGEETQYF. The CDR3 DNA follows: TGTGCCAGCAGCTTCCGGACAGGGGAAGAGACCCAGTACTTC. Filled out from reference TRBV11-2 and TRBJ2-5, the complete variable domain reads EAGVAQSPRYKIIEKRQSVAFWCNPISGHATLYWYQQILGQGPKLLIQFQNNGVVDDSQLPKDRFSAERLKGVDSTLKIQPAKLEDSAVYLCASSFRTGEETQYFGPGTRLLVL.